The clone carrying this T cell receptor beta chain was counted a few times. Its matching antigen is unknown. This entry is derived from a study of CD8+ T cells in alopecia areata. Investigators isolated RNA and reverse transcribed it into cDNA to act as the sequencing template. Here immunoSEQ multiplex PCR was the method, and the copy in TCRdb shows in-frame clones only, minus some. The data show approximately 98,000 clones, 55% to 70% seen once. Alopecia areata patients had lesional scalp punch biopsies and peripheral blood taken from them. General study findings and limits: Although TCR sharing was seen in mice, sharing across patients was less clear, possibly for HLA-related reasons. Besides other cells, scalp samples also yield sequences of resident alphabeta T cells from normal skin.

Trimming removed 6 bases at V and 4 bases at J, with 14 bases between. This CDR3 comprises 14 residues. Germline CDR1 and CDR2: SNHLY and FYNNEI. What was sequenced was NKG2D-low CD8+ T cells sorted from blood. This clonotype was sampled from a human donor with alopecia areata. The chain couples TRBV2 to TRBJ2-3, with D perhaps being TRBD1 or TRBD2 (5 bases each). Here the CDR3 DNA reads TGTGCCAGCAGGGGACCCCCTATTGCAGATACGCAGTATTTT. Translation gives CASRGPPIADTQYF.